This is a list of T cell receptor beta chains from one sample in a study of cytomegalovirus exposure and HLA in healthy donors. The assay was immunoSEQ multiplex PCR, and TCRdb's table has in-frame clones only and misses some. This table holds around 150,000 clones, approximately 75% found once. Sample: PBMCs. The receptors come from a male donor in good health and CMV-seronegative. Each CDR3 is given with its conserved first and last residue. Each record gives: V gene, CDR3 length, D gene, clone size, J gene, CDR3 protein, CDR3 DNA. The D gene is left open where the match is weak. Clone size is not always given. Where it is, it says once, few, many or a class for expanded clones.

TRBV4-2	15	NA	NA	TRBJ1-6	CASSQENRWNSPLHF	TGTGCCAGCAGCCAAGAGAACAGGTGGAATTCACCCCTCCACTTT
TRBV7-9	14	TRBD1	NA	TRBJ1-2	CASSPQGISYGYTF	TGTGCCAGCAGCCCACAGGGGATTAGCTATGGCTACACCTTC
TRBV4-1	13	NA	NA	TRBJ1-6	CASSDTGFSPLHF	TGCGCCAGCAGCGACACAGGGTTTTCACCCCTCCACTTT
TRBV6-6	13	TRBD1	few	TRBJ1-1	CASSSTGGTEAFF	TGTGCCAGCAGTTCTACAGGGGGGACTGAAGCTTTCTTT
TRBV5-1	15	TRBD1	NA	TRBJ1-1	CASCLTGVEYTEAFF	TGCGCCAGCTGCTTGACAGGGGTGGAGTACACTGAAGCTTTCTTT
TRBV5-4	14	NA	NA	TRBJ2-5	CASSSPQGAETQYF	TGTGCCAGCAGCTCCCCACAGGGTGCGGAGACCCAGTACTTC
TRBV29-1	14	NA	NA	TRBJ2-7	CSVSWTASPYEQYF	TGCAGCGTCTCTTGGACAGCTAGCCCCTACGAGCAGTACTTC
TRBV5-6	13	NA	NA	TRBJ1-2	CASSPTGVYGYTF	TGTGCCAGCAGCCCTACGGGGGTCTATGGCTACACCTTC
TRBV27	16	TRBD2	NA	TRBJ2-7	CASSYRAGGPTYEQYF	TGTGCCAGCTCTTACCGGGCGGGGGGCCCCACCTACGAGCAGTACTTC
TRBV27	13	NA	NA	TRBJ2-1	CASSSQIYNEQFF	TGTGCCAGCAGTTCACAGATCTACAATGAGCAGTTCTTC
TRBV29-1	15	NA	NA	TRBJ1-1	CSVDHWDMENTEAFF	TGCAGCGTCGACCACTGGGACATGGAGAACACTGAAGCTTTCTTT
TRBV2	15	NA	NA	TRBJ2-3	CASPNSFSSTDTQYF	TGTGCCAGCCCTAATTCTTTCTCTAGCACAGATACGCAGTATTTT
TRBV2	14	TRBD1	NA	TRBJ1-2	CASSQGGSRYGYTF	TGTGCCAGCAGTCAAGGGGGCTCAAGATATGGCTACACCTTC
TRBV15	12	TRBD1	NA	TRBJ1-1	CATSRETGQAFF	TGTGCCACCAGCAGGGAGACAGGGCAAGCTTTCTTT
TRBV5-1	15	TRBD2	NA	TRBJ2-3	CASSFSGANTDTQYF	TGCGCCAGCAGCTTTAGCGGGGCAAACACAGATACGCAGTATTTT
TRBV5-1	16	NA	NA	TRBJ2-7	CASSLAPGGMGYEQYF	TGCGCCAGCAGCTTGGCACCCGGGGGTATGGGCTACGAGCAGTACTTC
TRBV10-3	13	NA	NA	TRBJ1-2	CAITGRGGYGYTF	TGTGCCATCACCGGCAGGGGTGGCTATGGCTACACCTTC
TRBV6-5	12	NA	once	TRBJ1-1	CASKTGGGEAFF	TGTGCCAGCAAAACCGGGGGGGGCGAAGCTTTCTTT
TRBV30	14	TRBD2	NA	TRBJ2-7	CAWNGGAAGGEQYF	TGTGCCTGGAATGGGGGGGCAGCGGGGGGCGAGCAGTACTTC
TRBV7-8	13	NA	once	TRBJ2-5	CASSKSEQETQYF	TGTGCCAGCAGTAAGAGCGAACAAGAGACCCAGTACTTC
TRBV5-6	16	TRBD1	NA	TRBJ1-5	CASSPRGPGGNQPQHF	TGTGCCAGCAGCCCCAGGGGGCCGGGGGGCAATCAGCCCCAGCATTTT
TRBV29-1	15	TRBD2	NA	TRBJ2-1	CSVELTSGHYNEQFF	TGCAGCGTTGAACTGACTAGCGGACACTACAATGAGCAGTTCTTC
TRBV1	14	NA	once	TRBJ1-2	CTSSQDQGNYGYTF	TGCACCAGCAGCCAAGACCAGGGGAACTATGGCTACACCTTC
TRBV2	14	NA	NA	TRBJ1-2	CASSERDMTYGYTF	TGTGCCAGCAGTGAGAGGGACATGACCTATGGCTACACCTTC
TRBV30	12	NA	few	TRBJ1-4	CAWSLSREKLFF	TGTGCCTGGAGTCTGTCTCGGGAAAAACTGTTTTTT
TRBV27	14	TRBD2	NA	TRBJ2-7	CASSLGRGTYEQYF	TGTGCCAGCAGTTTAGGGCGGGGGACCTACGAGCAGTACTTC
TRBV6-5	13	NA	few	TRBJ2-7	CASREGGNYEQYF	TGTGCCAGCAGAGAGGGGGGGAACTACGAGCAGTACTTC
TRBV5-3	14	TRBD1	NA	TRBJ1-2	CARSSTGVTGGYTF	TGTGCCAGAAGCTCGACAGGGGTCACGGGAGGCTACACCTTC
TRBV12-5	11	NA	once	TRBJ2-7	CASARGYEQYF	TGTGCTAGTGCCCGGGGCTACGAGCAGTACTTC
TRBV4-3	16	TRBD2	NA	TRBJ2-2	CASSQGDGGVTGELFF	TGCGCCAGCAGCCAAGGGGACGGGGGGGTCACCGGGGAGCTGTTTTTT
TRBV6-5	14	TRBD1	NA	TRBJ1-2	CASRNRGRIYGYTF	TGTGCCAGCAGAAACAGGGGGCGCATCTATGGCTACACCTTC
TRBV30	15	TRBD1	few	TRBJ1-6	CAWSGGTGQNSPLHF	TGTGCCTGGAGCGGGGGGACAGGTCAGAATTCACCCCTCCACTTT
TRBV7-2	16	TRBD2	NA	TRBJ2-5	CASSLSQRGGRETQYF	TGTGCCAGCAGCTTATCGCAGCGGGGGGGCCGGGAGACCCAGTACTTC